This is a list of T cell receptor beta chains from one sample in a study of cytomegalovirus exposure and HLA in healthy donors. TCRdb's table, derived via immunoSEQ multiplex PCR, lists solely in-frame clones and lacks some. The data hold 300,000 or so clones, with around four fifths observed a single time. The sample consisted of PBMCs. The receptor set was obtained from a woman between 40 and 55 years old in good health and CMV-seropositive. Both conserved end residues are part of each CDR3. D genes are given only for firm matches. Rows may omit the clone size; those that give it use once, few, many or a size class.

D gene | J gene | V gene | CDR3 length | clone size | CDR3 DNA | CDR3 protein
TRBD1 | TRBJ1-5 | TRBV4-1 | 15 | NA | TGCGCCAGCAGCCAAGATGGGACAGGGAATCAGCCCCAGCATTTT | CASSQDGTGNQPQHF
TRBD1 | TRBJ1-4 | TRBV19 | 14 | NA | TGTGCCAGTAGCTCCGGGACAGGGGAAGAAAAACTGTTTTTT | CASSSGTGEEKLFF
TRBD2 | TRBJ2-3 | TRBV6-5 | 16 | once | TGTGCCAGCAGTTACCAAGGACTAGCAACCACAGATACGCAGTATTTT | CASSYQGLATTDTQYF
TRBD1 | TRBJ1-1 | TRBV2 | 13 | NA | TGTGCCAGCAGAGATACAGGGGACACTGAAGCTTTCTTT | CASRDTGDTEAFF
NA | TRBJ2-7 | TRBV5-1 | 15 | NA | TGCGCCAGCAGAACTATCGTGAGCGGTGTCTACGAGCAGTACTTC | CASRTIVSGVYEQYF
TRBD1 | TRBJ2-1 | TRBV5-6 | 16 | few | TGTGCCAGCAGCCCCCCCCTGGGACAGGGGTACAATGAGCAGTTCTTC | CASSPPLGQGYNEQFF
TRBD2 | TRBJ2-3 | TRBV5-1 | 19 | NA | TGCGCCAGCAGCTTGGGTCTAGCGGGAGCCTCCGGGGGCACAGATACGCAGTATTTT | CASSLGLAGASGGTDTQYF
NA | TRBJ2-2 | TRBV5-4 | 15 | once | TGTGCCAGCAGCTTCGTTGTGGGGAGCACCGGGGAGCTGTTTTTT | CASSFVVGSTGELFF
NA | TRBJ2-7 | TRBV5-1 | 14 | NA | TGCGCCAGCAGCTTACCGGGAAGCTCCTACGAGCAGTACTTC | CASSLPGSSYEQYF
TRBD1 | TRBJ2-5 | TRBV4-2 | 17 | NA | TGTGCCAGCAGCCGGACTGGGGACAGATTGTACCAAGAGACCCAGTACTTC | CASSRTGDRLYQETQYF
NA | TRBJ2-3 | TRBV5-1 | 13 | NA | TGCGCCAGCAGCTTTTACCTTGAGGATACGCAGTATTTT | CASSFYLEDTQYF
NA | TRBJ1-5 | TRBV7-8 | 15 | NA | TGTGCCAGCAGCTTAGGCAGGGGATGGAATCAGCCCCAGCATTTT | CASSLGRGWNQPQHF
NA | TRBJ1-2 | TRBV2 | 10 | NA | TGTGCCAGCAGACAGGGAGGCTACACCTTC | CASRQGGYTF
NA | TRBJ2-7 | TRBV2 | 13 | NA | TGTGCCAGCAGCGAACAGGGTTCCTACGAGCAGTACTTC | CASSEQGSYEQYF
TRBD1 | TRBJ2-7 | TRBV6-1 | 13 | NA | TGTGCCAGCAGGGGACAGGGGGACTACGAGCAGTACTTC | CASRGQGDYEQYF
NA | TRBJ1-1 | TRBV7-9 | 13 | NA | TGTGCCAGCAGCGAACCGGGGTACACTGAAGCTTTCTTT | CASSEPGYTEAFF
NA | TRBJ1-3 | TRBV6-4 | 15 | NA | TGTGCCAGCAGTGACCTCAGGGGCCCCCACGGCACCATATATTTT | CASSDLRGPHGTIYF
NA | TRBJ2-3 | TRBV7-9 | 16 | NA | TGTGCCACCAAAAGTGGCGGGCGGGTGAGCACAGATACGCAGTATTTT | CATKSGGRVSTDTQYF
NA | TRBJ2-7 | TRBV28 | 11 | NA | TGTGCCAGCAGGGACAGATACGAGCAGTACTTC | CASRDRYEQYF
NA | TRBJ1-5 | TRBV7-2 | 15 | NA | TGTGCCAGCAGCTTAGCGGCAGGGGGCAATCAGCCCCAGCATTTT | CASSLAAGGNQPQHF
NA | TRBJ1-1 | TRBV2 | 13 | NA | TGTGCCAGCAGTCGTCAGGGAAACACTGAAGCTTTCTTT | CASSRQGNTEAFF
NA | TRBJ2-6 | TRBV4-2 | 16 | NA | TGTGCCAGCAGCCAAGTGCAGTTTACTGGGGCCAACGTCCTGACTTTC | CASSQVQFTGANVLTF
TRBD1 | TRBJ1-4 | TRBV7-9 | 16 | NA | TGTGCCAGCAGCTTAGGGGGGACAGGCGCGGATGAAAAACTGTTTTTT | CASSLGGTGADEKLFF
TRBD1 | TRBJ1-1 | TRBV5-1 | 17 | NA | TGCGCCAGCAGCTTGAGGCGCTTACAGGGGACGAACACTGAAGCTTTCTTT | CASSLRRLQGTNTEAFF
NA | TRBJ1-1 | TRBV5-1 | 16 | once | TGCGCCAGCAGCCCCACAAACCAGGGTCCGTCCACTGAAGCTTTCTTT | CASSPTNQGPSTEAFF
NA | TRBJ2-1 | TRBV7-3 | 15 | NA | TGTGCCAGCAGCCTTCGCGGAGGGCCGGAGGATGAGCAGTTCTTC | CASSLRGGPEDEQFF
TRBD2 | TRBJ2-1 | TRBV25-1 | 17 | NA | TGTGCCAGCACCGAATGGGGGGGACTAGCGGGAGGCAATGAGCAGTTCTTC | CASTEWGGLAGGNEQFF
NA | TRBJ2-2 | TRBV7-9 | 15 | few | TGTGCCAGCAGCTTAGCGGGGACTAACACCGGGGAGCTGTTTTTT | CASSLAGTNTGELFF
TRBD2 | TRBJ2-1 | TRBV7-2 | 14 | NA | TGTGCCAGCAGCTTAACTACCGGGACTAATATGCAGTTCTTC | CASSLTTGTNMQFF
TRBD1 | TRBJ2-5 | TRBV29-1 | 12 | NA | TGCAGCGGAACGACAGGGGCCGAGACCCAGTACTTC | CSGTTGAETQYF
NA | TRBJ1-6 | TRBV27 | 15 | once | TGTGCCAGCAGCCACAGGACAGTTGGGGATTCACCCCTCCACTTT | CASSHRTVGDSPLHF
TRBD2 | TRBJ2-1 | TRBV15 | 18 | NA | TGTGCCACCAGCAGAGATCCGGGAGCGGGAGTACCCTACAATGAGCAGTTCTTC | CATSRDPGAGVPYNEQFF
NA | TRBJ2-1 | TRBV7-3 | 16 | NA | TGTGCCAGCAGCTTAACGAGGGACTCTTCCTACAATGAGCAGTTCTTC | CASSLTRDSSYNEQFF
TRBD1 | TRBJ1-3 | TRBV19 | 16 | NA | TGTGCCAGTAGTGAAGGACAGGGGATCTCTGGAAACACCATATATTTT | CASSEGQGISGNTIYF
TRBD1 | TRBJ1-2 | TRBV28 | 15 | NA | TGTGCCAGCAGTTCCTATATGACAGGGATCTACGGCTACACCTTC | CASSSYMTGIYGYTF
NA | TRBJ1-4 | TRBV7-9 | 16 | NA | TGTGCCAGCAGCTTTATGGACAGTGCAACTAATGAAAAACTGTTTTTT | CASSFMDSATNEKLFF
TRBD2 | TRBJ2-2 | TRBV5-1 | 18 | NA | TGCGCCAGCAGCTTGGGAAAGGCGGCGGCGGGAGTCACCGGGGAGCTGTTTTTT | CASSLGKAAAGVTGELFF
TRBD1 | TRBJ1-1 | TRBV7-2 | 15 | NA | TGTGCCAGCAGCATAGGGGACAGGAGGAACACTGAAGCTTTCTTT | CASSIGDRRNTEAFF
NA | TRBJ2-3 | TRBV27 | 16 | NA | TGTGCCAGCAGTCCCCAACTAGCACTTAGCACAGATACGCAGTATTTT | CASSPQLALSTDTQYF
TRBD2 | TRBJ2-7 | TRBV30 | 13 | NA | TGTGCCTCAACAAGCGGGAGTGCTTACGAGCAGTACTTC | CASTSGSAYEQYF
NA | TRBJ2-7 | TRBV7-9 | 17 | NA | TGTTCCAGCAGTTCACTCGGACACCCTCAAGGTTCCTACGAGCAGTACTTC | CSSSSLGHPQGSYEQYF
NA | TRBJ2-3 | TRBV9 | 16 | NA | TGTGCCAGCAGCGCTTCGGACTGGAGGAGCACAGATACGCAGTATTTT | CASSASDWRSTDTQYF
TRBD1 | TRBJ2-2 | TRBV27 | 14 | NA | TGTGCCAGCAGTCTCGGACAGGGGACCGGGGAGCTGTTTTTT | CASSLGQGTGELFF
TRBD1 | TRBJ1-2 | TRBV2 | 16 | once | TGTGCCAGCAGCGTAAGCAGACAGGGTGTGGACTATGGCTACACCTTC | CASSVSRQGVDYGYTF
TRBD2 | TRBJ2-1 | TRBV18 | 14 | NA | TGTGCCAGCTCACCCGGACGGGAGGGCAATGAGCAGTTCTTC | CASSPGREGNEQFF
NA | TRBJ2-5 | TRBV7-7 | 17 | NA | TGTGCTAGCAGCTTAGCGCGATTTGGGGGGAATGAAGAGACCCAGTACTTC | CASSLARFGGNEETQYF
TRBD2 | TRBJ2-7 | TRBV2 | 18 | NA | TGTGCCAGCAGTGAAGGGTCTAGGGGACTAGCGGGAGGTCTCGAGCAGTACTTC | CASSEGSRGLAGGLEQYF
NA | TRBJ1-1 | TRBV30 | 14 | NA | TGTGCCTGGAGTGTTGGCGGGGGAACCACTGAAGCTTTCTTT | CAWSVGGGTTEAFF
NA | TRBJ1-3 | TRBV13 | 16 | NA | TGTGCCAGCAGCCCCGCGGGGCCCGATGCTGGAAACACCATATATTTT | CASSPAGPDAGNTIYF
NA | TRBJ2-6 | TRBV15 | 16 | NA | TGTGCCACCAGCAGAGGTGGGAGCTCTGGGGCCAACGTCCTGACTTTC | CATSRGGSSGANVLTF
TRBD2 | TRBJ2-7 | TRBV5-1 | 15 | NA | TGCGCCAGCAGCTTGGTTACTAGCGGGACCTACGAGCAGTACTTC | CASSLVTSGTYEQYF
TRBD1 | TRBJ1-5 | TRBV6-5 | 14 | once | TGTGCCAGCAGTGCACAGGGGTCTCCTCAGCCCCAGCATTTT | CASSAQGSPQPQHF
NA | TRBJ1-2 | TRBV23-1 | 15 | NA | TGCGCCAGCAGTCAATCTTTTGCGGGGGACTATGGCTACACCTTC | CASSQSFAGDYGYTF
NA | TRBJ1-6 | TRBV7-2 | 18 | NA | TGTGCCAGCAGCAGCTCTTGGGCGGGGAGCTCCTATAATTCACCCCTCCACTTT | CASSSSWAGSSYNSPLHF
NA | TRBJ2-7 | TRBV5-1 | 14 | NA | TGCGCCAGCAGCTTGGGAACCCCAGCCTACGAGCAGTACTTC | CASSLGTPAYEQYF
NA | TRBJ1-4 | TRBV19 | 14 | NA | TGTGCCAGTAGTATCGCTTGGGGGCGTGAAAAACTGTTTTTT | CASSIAWGREKLFF
TRBD1 | TRBJ1-4 | TRBV9 | 15 | NA | TGTGCCAGCAGCCCCAGGGGGACAGATAATGAAAAACTGTTTTTT | CASSPRGTDNEKLFF
NA | TRBJ2-7 | TRBV28 | 17 | NA | TGTGCCAGCAGACCTACCTTGAACAGAGCCAGCTCCTACGAGCAGTACTTC | CASRPTLNRASSYEQYF
TRBD1 | TRBJ2-7 | TRBV5-6 | 13 | NA | TGTGCCAGCAGCTTGGACAGGGGAGATGAGCAGTACTTC | CASSLDRGDEQYF
TRBD1 | TRBJ1-1 | TRBV29-1 | 15 | few | TGCAGCGTTGTTCCTAGGGGGCCCCCTAAGCCTGAAGCTTTCTTT | CSVVPRGPPKPEAFF